These T cell receptor beta chains were read from a single sample in a study of T cell responses to AZD1222 COVID-19 vaccine. TCRdb keeps only in-frame clones here, not all; method: immunoSEQ multiplex PCR. In the table there are approximately 100,000 clones, approximately 96% of which are singletons. The sequencing here drew on peripheral blood, taken on day 0 of AZD1222 vaccination. Source of these receptors: an adult in good health. Each CDR3 is given with its conserved first and last residue. The D gene is left open where the match is weak. A clone size is listed for some rows: how often the clone was seen (once, few, many), or a class if it is expanded.

clone_size,d_call,j_call,v_call,cdr3_length,cdr3_aa,cdr3_nt
.,TRBD1,TRBJ1-4,TRBV4-3,15,CASSQEGGFGEKLFF,TGCGCCAGCAGCCAAGAAGGGGGCTTCGGCGAAAAACTGTTTTTT
.,.,TRBJ1-2,TRBV6-6,14,CASSYSPLTSGYTF,TGTGCCAGCAGTTACTCCCCACTGACAAGTGGCTACACCTTC
.,.,TRBJ1-3,TRBV5-1,16,CASSLASVPSGNTIYF,TGCGCCAGCAGCTTGGCCTCGGTCCCTTCAGGAAACACCATATATTTT
few,.,TRBJ1-5,TRBV7-2,14,CASSPQGSNQPQHF,TGTGCCAGCAGCCCCCAGGGAAGCAATCAGCCCCAGCATTTT
once,.,TRBJ1-1,TRBV25-1,13,CASRSEGRTEAFF,TGTGCCAGCAGAAGTGAGGGGCGCACTGAAGCTTTCTTT
.,TRBD1,TRBJ2-1,TRBV13,14,CASSLRTGFNEQFF,TGTGCCAGCAGCTTAAGGACAGGATTCAATGAGCAGTTCTTC
once,TRBD1,TRBJ1-1,TRBV2,15,CASSLLQGADTEAFF,TGTGCCAGCAGCCTTTTACAGGGGGCTGACACTGAAGCTTTCTTT
.,.,TRBJ1-4,TRBV3-1/TRBV3-2,14,CASSYRATNEKLFF,TGTGCCAGCAGCTACAGGGCAACTAATGAAAAACTGTTTTTT
.,.,TRBJ2-2,TRBV2,11,CASHTTGELFF,TGTGCCAGCCATACCACCGGGGAGCTGTTTTTT
.,.,TRBJ2-3,TRBV2,15,CASSGRDTSTDTQYF,TGTGCCAGCAGTGGCCGGGACACAAGCACAGATACGCAGTATTTT
.,TRBD1,TRBJ1-1,TRBV3-1/TRBV3-2,19,CASSQIPLQGAYGNTEAFF,TGTGCCAGCAGCCAAATCCCCCTACAGGGGGCGTATGGGAACACTGAAGCTTTCTTT
.,.,TRBJ1-5,TRBV18,14,CASSPGGRNQPQHF,TGTGCCAGCTCACCGGGAGGGAGAAATCAGCCCCAGCATTTT
.,.,TRBJ2-7,TRBV6-1,15,CASSERGASSYEQYF,TGTGCCAGCAGTGAACGCGGGGCCAGCTCCTACGAGCAGTACTTC
once,TRBD1,TRBJ1-1,TRBV19,15,CASSIARQGHTEAFF,TGTGCCAGTAGTATAGCCCGACAGGGTCATACTGAAGCTTTCTTT
.,.,TRBJ1-2,TRBV2,12,CARASKGYGYTF,TGTGCCAGAGCCTCGAAGGGCTATGGCTACACCTTC
.,TRBD2,TRBJ2-7,TRBV6-5,14,CASSLTSGSYEQYF,TGTGCCAGCAGCCTAACTAGCGGGAGCTACGAGCAGTACTTC
once,.,TRBJ2-1,TRBV6-2/TRBV6-3,15,CASTPGSGAYNEQFF,TGTGCCAGCACCCCTGGTAGTGGGGCTTACAATGAGCAGTTCTTC
.,.,TRBJ1-1,TRBV7-8,13,CASSPDSNTEAFF,TGTGCCAGCAGTCCGGACAGTAACACTGAAGCTTTCTTT
.,.,TRBJ1-2,TRBV7-2,14,CASSDYRGLEGYTF,TGTGCCAGCAGCGATTATAGGGGACTAGAAGGCTACACCTTC
.,.,TRBJ1-2,TRBV7-2,11,CASSPSAGYTF,TGTGCCAGCAGCCCATCGGCCGGCTACACCTTC
.,TRBD1,TRBJ1-2,TRBV7-2,15,CASSSGQEKRNGYTF,TGTGCCAGCAGCTCAGGACAGGAGAAAAGGAATGGCTACACCTTC
.,.,TRBJ2-1,TRBV9,14,CASSALSSYNEQFF,TGTGCCAGCAGCGCGCTGAGCTCCTACAATGAGCAGTTCTTC
.,TRBD1,TRBJ1-5,TRBV28,16,CASRPTGTVSNQPQHF,TGTGCCAGCAGGCCGACCGGGACAGTTAGCAATCAGCCCCAGCATTTT
.,TRBD2,TRBJ2-3,TRBV28,16,CASSHGLAVNTDTQYF,TGTGCCAGCAGTCACGGACTAGCGGTGAACACAGATACGCAGTATTTT
.,.,TRBJ2-1,TRBV7-2,13,CASSPRGYNEQFF,TGTGCCAGCAGCCCCCGTGGCTACAATGAGCAGTTCTTC
.,.,TRBJ1-1,TRBV15,14,CATSSRVTGTEAFF,TGTGCCACCAGCAGTCGAGTGACTGGCACTGAAGCTTTCTTT
.,.,TRBJ1-3,TRBV18,12,CASSPRGNTIYF,TGTGCCAGCTCACCGAGGGGAAACACCATATATTTT
.,.,TRBJ1-2,TRBV7-9,13,CASSSGPQDGYTF,TGTGCCAGCAGCTCGGGCCCGCAGGATGGCTACACCTTC
once,.,TRBJ1-1,TRBV12-5,15,CASGRTGHMNTEAFF,TGTGCTAGTGGTAGGACGGGACACATGAACACTGAAGCTTTCTTT
.,.,TRBJ1-4,TRBV12-3/TRBV12-4,13,CASSFSSRGKLFF,TGTGCCAGCAGTTTTTCCTCGAGGGGAAAACTGTTTTTT
.,.,TRBJ2-7,TRBV4-3,14,CPTRQLDKTYEQYF,TGCCCCACCCGCCAACTCGACAAGACCTACGAGCAGTACTTC
.,.,TRBJ1-6,TRBV21-1,16,CASSKGYRIVGSPLHF,TGTGCCAGCAGCAAAGGGTACAGAATCGTGGGTTCACCCCTCCACTTT
.,.,TRBJ2-1,TRBV7-9,16,CASSSQLAGRYNEQFF,TGTGCCAGCAGCTCCCAACTGGCGGGGCGATACAATGAGCAGTTCTTC
.,.,TRBJ1-4,TRBV12-3/TRBV12-4,13,CASTLVAGEKLFF,TGTGCCAGCACTCTCGTGGCGGGGGAAAAACTGTTTTTT
once,.,TRBJ1-1,TRBV4-3,14,CASSQDVGQTEAFF,TGCGCCAGCAGCCAAGATGTCGGCCAGACTGAAGCTTTCTTT
.,.,TRBJ1-1,TRBV28,13,CASSLYGRTEAFF,TGTGCCAGCAGTTTATACGGGCGGACTGAAGCTTTCTTT